This T cell receptor beta chain was sequenced during a study of cytomegalovirus exposure and HLA in healthy donors. Study-level background: Earlier, some 180 million T cells were analyzed, and some 120 million unique TCR beta sequences were found among them.

The CDR3 spans 13 residues. Germline V gives CDR1 SNHLY, CDR2 FYNNEI. Deletions cut 3 bases from V and 1 base from J, with 6 bases between. A remark on this clone: The antigen is undetermined.

Regarding the study as a whole: When analyzed later, a missense DCLRE1C variant was found to be linked to TCR beta V- and J-gene trimming. A later analysis found TCR association rates differed by HLA locus, highest for DRB1 and lowest for HLA-C. Cytomegalovirus status, reportedly, was diagnosed with high specificity and sensitivity by the classifier.

PCR primers comprised 60 Vbeta and 13 Jbeta primers. Repertoires were generated with immunoSEQ multiplex PCR, while TCRdb's copy carries only in-frame clones and drops some. The sample totals over 40,000 clones. Material: PBMCs. The origin of this receptor is a middle-aged woman in good health and CMV-seronegative. The chain employs TRBV2 and TRBJ1-1; D gene unclear. DNA of the CDR3: TGTGCCAGCAGTGAGGAGAGGAACACTGAAGCTTTCTTT. Protein product: CASSEERNTEAFF.